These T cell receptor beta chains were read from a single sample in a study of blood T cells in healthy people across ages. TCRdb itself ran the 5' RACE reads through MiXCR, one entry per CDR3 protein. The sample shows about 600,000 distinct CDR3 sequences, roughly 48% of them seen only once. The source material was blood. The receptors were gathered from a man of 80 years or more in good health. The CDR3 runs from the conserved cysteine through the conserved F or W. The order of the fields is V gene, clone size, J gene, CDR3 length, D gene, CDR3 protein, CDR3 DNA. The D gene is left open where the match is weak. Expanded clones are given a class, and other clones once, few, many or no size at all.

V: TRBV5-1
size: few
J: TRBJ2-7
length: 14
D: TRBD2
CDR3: CASSWRGVSYEQYF
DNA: TGCGCCAGCAGCTGGCGGGGGGTCTCCTACGAGCAGTACTTC

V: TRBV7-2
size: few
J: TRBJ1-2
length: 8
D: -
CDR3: CASTPYTF
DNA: TGTGCCAGCACCCCCTACACCTTC

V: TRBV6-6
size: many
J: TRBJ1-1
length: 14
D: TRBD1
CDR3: CASSPSTGGEKAFF
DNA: TGTGCCAGCAGTCCCTCGACAGGGGGAGAAAAAGCTTTCTTT

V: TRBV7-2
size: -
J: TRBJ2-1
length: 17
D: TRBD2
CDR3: CASSLVTSGGADNEQFF
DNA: TGTGCCAGCAGCTTAGTGACTAGCGGGGGGGCGGACAATGAGCAGTTCTTC

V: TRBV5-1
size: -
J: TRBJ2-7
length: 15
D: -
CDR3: CASSVFAGSAYEQYF
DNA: TGCGCCAGCAGCGTATTCGCGGGGTCGGCCTACGAGCAGTACTTC

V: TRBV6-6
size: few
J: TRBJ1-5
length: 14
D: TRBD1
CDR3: CASRTGQGNQPQHF
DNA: TGTGCCAGCAGGACAGGGCAGGGCAATCAGCCCCAGCATTTT

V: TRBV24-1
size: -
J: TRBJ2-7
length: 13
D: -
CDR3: CATSDSDLRVQYF
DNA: TGTGCCACCAGTGATTCCGACCTCCGGGTGCAGTACTTC

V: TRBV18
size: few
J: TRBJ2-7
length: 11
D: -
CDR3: CASSRGPEQYF
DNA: TGTGCCAGCTCTCGAGGCCCCGAGCAGTACTTC

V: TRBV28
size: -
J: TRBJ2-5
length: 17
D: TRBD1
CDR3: CASSSLRDRSYQETQYF
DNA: TGTGCCAGCAGTTCCCTCCGGGACAGAAGTTACCAAGAGACCCAGTACTTC

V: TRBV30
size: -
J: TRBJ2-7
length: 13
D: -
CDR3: CAWRATGSYEQYF
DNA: TGTGCCTGGAGGGCCACAGGCTCCTACGAGCAGTACTTC

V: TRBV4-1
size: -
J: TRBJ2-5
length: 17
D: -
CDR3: CASNQDRGGSSRNEQYF
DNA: TGCGCCAGCAACCAAGACCGGGGTGGGAGCTCGAGGAATGAGCAGTACTTC

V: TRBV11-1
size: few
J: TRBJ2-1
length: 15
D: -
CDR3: CASSLGAGPNNEQFF
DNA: TGTGCCAGCAGCTTGGGGGCGGGACCCAACAATGAGCAGTTCTTC

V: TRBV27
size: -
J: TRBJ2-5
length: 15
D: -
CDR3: CASSLVGGSVETQYF
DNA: TGTGCCAGCAGTCTTGTAGGAGGGTCGGTGGAGACCCAGTACTTC

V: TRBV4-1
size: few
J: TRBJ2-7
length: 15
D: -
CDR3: CASSQPRGGSYEQYF
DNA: TGCGCCAGCAGCCAGCCTAGAGGGGGCTCCTACGAGCAGTACTTC

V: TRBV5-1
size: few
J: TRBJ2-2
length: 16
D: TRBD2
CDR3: CASSSGLAGNTGELFF
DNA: TGCGCCAGCAGCTCCGGACTAGCGGGGAACACCGGGGAGCTGTTTTTT

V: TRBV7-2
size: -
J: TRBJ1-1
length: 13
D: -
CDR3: CASSLDVGTEAFF
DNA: TGTGCCAGCAGCTTAGATGTGGGGACTGAAGCTTTCTTT

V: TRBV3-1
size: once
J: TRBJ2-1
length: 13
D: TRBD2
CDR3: CASSHMGLAGGFF
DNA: TGTGCCAGCAGCCATATGGGACTAGCGGGAGGGTTCTTC

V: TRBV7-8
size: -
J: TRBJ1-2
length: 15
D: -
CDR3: CASSLSVAFNYGYTF
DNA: TGTGCCAGCAGCTTAAGTGTAGCGTTTAACTATGGCTACACCTTC

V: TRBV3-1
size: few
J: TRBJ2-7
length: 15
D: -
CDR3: CASSPMGGLVGEQYF
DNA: TGTGCCAGCAGCCCAATGGGGGGACTCGTCGGAGAGCAGTACTTC

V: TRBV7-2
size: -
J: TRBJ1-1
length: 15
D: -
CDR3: CASSLGPVVYTEAFF
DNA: TGTGCCAGCAGCTTAGGGCCCGTGGTGTACACTGAAGCTTTCTTT

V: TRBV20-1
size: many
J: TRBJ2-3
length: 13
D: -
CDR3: CSASSPTTDTQYF
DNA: TGCAGTGCTAGTAGCCCGACCACAGATACGCAGTATTTT

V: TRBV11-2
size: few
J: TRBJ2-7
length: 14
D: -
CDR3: CASSLDRATGEQYF
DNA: TGTGCCAGCAGCTTAGATAGGGCCACTGGCGAGCAGTACTTC

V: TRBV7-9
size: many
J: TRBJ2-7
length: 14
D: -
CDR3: CASRESGGSYEQYF
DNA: TGTGCCAGCAGGGAATCCGGGGGTTCCTACGAGCAGTACTTC

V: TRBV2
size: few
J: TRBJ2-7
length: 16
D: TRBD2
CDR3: CASRASSGRIPYEQYF
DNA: TGTGCCAGCAGAGCTTCTAGCGGGAGGATTCCCTACGAGCAGTACTTC

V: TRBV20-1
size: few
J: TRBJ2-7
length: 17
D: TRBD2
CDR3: CSARSPGGAGGVYEQYF
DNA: TGCAGTGCTAGATCTCCTGGAGGTGCGGGAGGAGTCTACGAGCAGTACTTC

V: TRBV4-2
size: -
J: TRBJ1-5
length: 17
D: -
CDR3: CASSRRVVPNSNQPQHF
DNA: TGTGCCAGCAGCCGAAGGGTAGTCCCCAATAGCAATCAGCCCCAGCATTTT

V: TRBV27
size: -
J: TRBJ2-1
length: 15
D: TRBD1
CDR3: CASSSVGTGHNEQFF
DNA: TGTGCCAGCAGTTCAGTCGGGACAGGGCATAATGAGCAGTTCTTC

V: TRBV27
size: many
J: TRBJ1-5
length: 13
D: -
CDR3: CASSLWGGRPQHF
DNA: TGTGCCAGCAGTTTATGGGGTGGACGGCCCCAGCATTTT

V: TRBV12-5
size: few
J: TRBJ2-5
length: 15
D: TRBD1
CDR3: CASGGTADLQETQYF
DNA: TGTGCTAGTGGAGGGACAGCCGACCTCCAAGAGACCCAGTACTTC

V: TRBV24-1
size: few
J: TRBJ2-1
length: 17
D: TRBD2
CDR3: CATSDARTSGRVNEQFF
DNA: TGTGCCACCAGTGATGCCAGGACTAGCGGGCGAGTCAATGAGCAGTTCTTC

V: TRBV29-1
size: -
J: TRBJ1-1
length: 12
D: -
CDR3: CSVPTGRGGAFF
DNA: TGCAGCGTACCAACAGGGCGGGGTGGAGCTTTCTTT

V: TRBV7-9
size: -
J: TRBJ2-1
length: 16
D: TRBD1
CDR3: CASSMPTGGRDHEQFF
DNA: TGTGCCAGCAGCATGCCTACAGGGGGCCGGGACCATGAGCAGTTCTTC

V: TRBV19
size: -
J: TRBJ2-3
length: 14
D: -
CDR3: CASSIDPGTDTQYF
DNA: TGTGCCAGTAGTATAGATCCCGGCACAGATACGCAGTATTTT

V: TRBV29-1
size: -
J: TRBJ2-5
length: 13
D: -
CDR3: CSVEGPSRETQYF
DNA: TGCAGCGTCGAGGGGCCCTCGAGGGAGACCCAGTACTTC

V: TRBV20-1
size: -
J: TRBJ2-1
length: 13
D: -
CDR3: CSARDQGTNEQFF
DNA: TGCAGTGCTAGAGATCAAGGAACCAATGAGCAGTTCTTC

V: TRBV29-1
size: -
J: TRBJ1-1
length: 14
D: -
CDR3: CSARTGNMNTEAFF
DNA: TGCAGCGCACGGACGGGCAACATGAACACTGAAGCTTTCTTT

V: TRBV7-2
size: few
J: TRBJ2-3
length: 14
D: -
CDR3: CASSLVGVADTQYF
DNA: TGTGCCAGCAGCTTAGTGGGGGTGGCAGATACGCAGTATTTT

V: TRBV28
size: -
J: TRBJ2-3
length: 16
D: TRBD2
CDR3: CASSPRGSGRTDTQYF
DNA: TGTGCCAGCAGTCCCCGGGGTAGCGGGAGAACAGATACGCAGTATTTT

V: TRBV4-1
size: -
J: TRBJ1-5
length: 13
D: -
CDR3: CASSHSADQPQHF
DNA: TGCGCCAGCAGCCATAGTGCTGATCAGCCCCAGCATTTT

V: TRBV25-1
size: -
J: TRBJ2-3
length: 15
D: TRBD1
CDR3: CANSPYRGQLDTQYF
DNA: TGTGCCAACAGTCCTTACAGGGGGCAGTTAGATACGCAGTATTTT

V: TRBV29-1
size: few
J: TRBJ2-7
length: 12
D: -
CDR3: CSVEGGTYEQYF
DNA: TGCAGCGTTGAAGGCGGAACCTACGAGCAGTACTTC

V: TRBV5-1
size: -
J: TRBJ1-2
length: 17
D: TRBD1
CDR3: CAGSPHAPGGANYGYTF
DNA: TGCGCCGGCAGCCCACACGCCCCAGGGGGCGCCAACTATGGCTACACCTTC

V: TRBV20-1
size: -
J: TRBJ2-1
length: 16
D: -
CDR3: CSADRGRAYPAHEQFF
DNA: TGCAGTGCAGATAGAGGTAGGGCCTACCCGGCCCATGAGCAGTTCTTC

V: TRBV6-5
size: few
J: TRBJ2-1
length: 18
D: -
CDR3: CASSYPGGDSDNMKTQFF
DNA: TGTGCCAGCAGTTACCCCGGAGGGGACAGCGACAACATGAAGACCCAGTTCTTC

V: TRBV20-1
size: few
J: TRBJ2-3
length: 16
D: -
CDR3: CSAYNPGLTGTDTQYF
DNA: TGCAGTGCTTATAATCCCGGACTCACCGGCACAGATACGCAGTATTTT

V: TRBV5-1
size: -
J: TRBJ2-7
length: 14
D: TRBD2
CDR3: CASSSGTTYYEQYF
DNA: TGCGCCAGCAGCTCCGGGACTACTTACTACGAGCAGTACTTC

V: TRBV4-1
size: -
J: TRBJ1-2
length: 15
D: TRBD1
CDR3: CASSQGTGMDYGYTF
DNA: TGCGCCAGCAGCCAAGGGACAGGGATGGACTATGGCTACACCTTC

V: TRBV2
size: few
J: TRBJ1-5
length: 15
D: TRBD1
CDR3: CASREGTGGFQPQHF
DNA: TGTGCCAGCAGAGAAGGGACAGGGGGCTTTCAGCCCCAGCATTTT

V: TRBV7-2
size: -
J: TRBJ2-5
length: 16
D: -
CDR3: CASSSLRSSRGETQYF
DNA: TGTGCCAGCAGCTCCCTAAGGTCCAGCCGGGGTGAGACCCAGTACTTC

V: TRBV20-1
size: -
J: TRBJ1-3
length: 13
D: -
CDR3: CSAQQGTGNTIYF
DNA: TGCAGTGCTCAGCAGGGAACCGGAAACACCATATATTTT

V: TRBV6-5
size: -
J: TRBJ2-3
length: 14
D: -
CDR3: CATSQEWGTDTQYF
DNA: TGTGCCACCAGTCAGGAGTGGGGCACAGATACGCAGTATTTT

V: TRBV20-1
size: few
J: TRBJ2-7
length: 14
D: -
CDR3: CSARRGSGSYEQYF
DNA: TGCAGTGCTAGGCGAGGGAGCGGGTCCTACGAGCAGTACTTC

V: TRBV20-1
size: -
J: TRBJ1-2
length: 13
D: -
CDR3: CSVAGTNNYGYTF
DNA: TGCAGTGTTGCAGGCACAAATAACTATGGCTACACCTTC